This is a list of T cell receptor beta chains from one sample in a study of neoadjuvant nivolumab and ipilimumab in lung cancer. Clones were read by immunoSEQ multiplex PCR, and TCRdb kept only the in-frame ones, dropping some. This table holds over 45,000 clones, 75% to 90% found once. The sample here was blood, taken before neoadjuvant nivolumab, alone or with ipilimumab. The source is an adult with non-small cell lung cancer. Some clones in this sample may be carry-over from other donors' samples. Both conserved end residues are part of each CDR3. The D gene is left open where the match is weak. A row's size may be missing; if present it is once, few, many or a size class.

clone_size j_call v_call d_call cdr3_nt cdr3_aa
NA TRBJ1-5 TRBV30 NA TGTGCCTGGGCAACAGGGCAGGAGCAGCCCCAGCATTTT CAWATGQEQPQHF
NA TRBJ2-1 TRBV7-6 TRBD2 TGTGCCAGCAGCTTTAGACCGTCCGGGACTAGCGGATACAATGAGCAGTTCTTC CASSFRPSGTSGYNEQFF
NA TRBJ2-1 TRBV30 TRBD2 TGTGCCTGGAGTGTTTCGGCGGGAGCTAGGGACAATGAGCAGTTCTTC CAWSVSAGARDNEQFF
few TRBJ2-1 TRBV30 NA TGTGCCTGGAGTGTCTGGAATGAGCAGTTCTTC CAWSVWNEQFF
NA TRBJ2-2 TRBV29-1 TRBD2 TGCAGCGTTGCTATACTAGCGGGAGGGCCCGGGGAGCTGTTTTTT CSVAILAGGPGELFF
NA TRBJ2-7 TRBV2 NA TGTGCCAGCAGTGCAAGGGGTATTTACGAGCAGTACTTC CASSARGIYEQYF
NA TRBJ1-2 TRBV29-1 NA TGCAGCGTCAAGCTGACCGGGGCCCGCGGCGATGGCTACACCTTC CSVKLTGARGDGYTF
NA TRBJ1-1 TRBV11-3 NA TGTGCCAGCAGCCCAAGACCGAACACTGAAGCTTTCTTT CASSPRPNTEAFF
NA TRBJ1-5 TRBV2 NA TGTGCCAGCAGTTCACAGGGAAGAGGAAGCAATCAGCCCCAGCATTTT CASSSQGRGSNQPQHF
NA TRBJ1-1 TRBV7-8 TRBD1 TGTGCCAGCAGCTTAGGTGGGGCAGGGGGGACAAGGAACACTGAAGCTTTCTTT CASSLGGAGGTRNTEAFF
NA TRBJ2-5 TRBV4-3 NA TGCGCCAGCAGTCCGACTATTCAAGAGACCCAGTACTTC CASSPTIQETQYF
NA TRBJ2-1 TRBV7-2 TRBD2 TGTGCCAGCAGTTCGAGGGCTAGCGGCAACAATGAGCAGTTCTTC CASSSRASGNNEQFF
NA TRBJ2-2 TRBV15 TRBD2 TGTGCCACCAGAGATCTGGGGGGGACTAGCGGGAGGGCGAACACCGGGGAGCTGTTTTTT CATRDLGGTSGRANTGELFF
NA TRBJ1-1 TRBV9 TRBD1 TGTGCCAGCAGAGCAGGGGGCTCGAACACTGAAGCTTTCTTT CASRAGGSNTEAFF
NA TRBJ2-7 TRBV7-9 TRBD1 TGTGCCAGCAGCTTAGTGCCGGGACAGGGCAGCTCCTACGAGCAGTACTTC CASSLVPGQGSSYEQYF
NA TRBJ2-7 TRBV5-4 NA TGTGCCAGCAGCTCCTTCGGGTTGCGCTCCTACGAGCAGTACTTC CASSSFGLRSYEQYF
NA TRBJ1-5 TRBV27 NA TGTGCCAGCAACTCCCGGGGCCAGCCCCAGCATTTT CASNSRGQPQHF
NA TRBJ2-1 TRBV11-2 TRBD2 TGTGCCAGCAGCTCGATCAAGGGACTAGCCAGCTACAATGAGCAGTTCTTC CASSSIKGLASYNEQFF
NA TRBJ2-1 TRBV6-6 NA TGTGCCAGCAGTTATGACTCCTACAATGAGCAGTTCTTC CASSYDSYNEQFF
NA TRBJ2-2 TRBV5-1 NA TGCGCCAGCAGCTTGGCTGGGGGGACCGGGGAGCTGTTTTTT CASSLAGGTGELFF
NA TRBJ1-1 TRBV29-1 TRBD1 TGCAGCTGGAACAGGGGAAACACTGAAGCTTTCTTT CSWNRGNTEAFF
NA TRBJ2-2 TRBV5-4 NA TGTGCCAGCAGCATTCAGGGACCCGGGGAGCTGTTTTTT CASSIQGPGELFF
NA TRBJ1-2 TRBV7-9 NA TGTGCCAGCAGAAATACAGGGTTGACTAACTATGGCTACACCTTC CASRNTGLTNYGYTF
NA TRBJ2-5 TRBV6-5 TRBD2 TGTGCCAGCAGTTACTCGGGGGGGGGTGGCCAAGAGACCCAGTACTTC CASSYSGGGGQETQYF
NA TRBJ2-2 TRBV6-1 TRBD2 TGTGCCAGCGGACTAGCGGTTAACACCGGGGAGCTGTTTTTT CASGLAVNTGELFF
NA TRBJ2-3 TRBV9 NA TGTGCCAGCAGCCTTAGCGGATCTAGCACAGATACGCAGTATTTT CASSLSGSSTDTQYF
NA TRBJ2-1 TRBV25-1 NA TGTGCCAGCAGTGACCCTCCAGTTAATGAGCAGTTCTTC CASSDPPVNEQFF
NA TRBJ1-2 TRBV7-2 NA TGTGCCAGCAGCCCCCTTCTCCCTGGCTACACCTTC CASSPLLPGYTF
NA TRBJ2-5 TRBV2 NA TGTGCCAGCAAACCGGGACCCCAAGAGACCCAGTACTTC CASKPGPQETQYF
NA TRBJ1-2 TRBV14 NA TGTGCCAGCAGCCAAACCCGGGACGGATATGGCTACACCTTC CASSQTRDGYGYTF
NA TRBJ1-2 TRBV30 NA TGTGCCTGGAGATCCAGGGGTGGAGGCTACACCTTC CAWRSRGGGYTF
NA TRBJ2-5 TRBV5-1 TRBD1 TGCGCCAGCAGCTCTAGGGACAGGGGGCGGGAGACCCAGTACTTC CASSSRDRGRETQYF
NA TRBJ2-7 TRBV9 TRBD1 TGTGCCAGCAGCCCATCCCGGAAGGGGGCTCCCTACGAGCAGTACTTC CASSPSRKGAPYEQYF
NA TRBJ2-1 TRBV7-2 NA TGTGCCAGCAGCTTATCCGGGTTTCAGAGTGAGCAGTTCTTC CASSLSGFQSEQFF
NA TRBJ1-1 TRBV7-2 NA TGTGCCAGCAGCGCCTTTCGAGGGGCTTTCTTT CASSAFRGAFF
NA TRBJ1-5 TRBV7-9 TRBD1 TGTGCCAGCAGCTTAGGGACAGGGTACTCGCCCCAGCATTTT CASSLGTGYSPQHF
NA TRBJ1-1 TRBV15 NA TGTGCCACCAGCAGAGACAGGGGCAGCACTGAAGCTTTCTTT CATSRDRGSTEAFF
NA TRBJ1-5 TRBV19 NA TGTGCCAGTAGTATACAGGGAGGCAATCAGCCCCAGCATTTT CASSIQGGNQPQHF
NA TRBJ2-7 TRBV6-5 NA TGTGCCAGCAGTCAGACCCTGGCTAGATACGAGCAGTACTTC CASSQTLARYEQYF
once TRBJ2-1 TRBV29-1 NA TGCAGCGCTCCCGGGGAGGCGTCCTACAATGAGCAGTTCTTC CSAPGEASYNEQFF
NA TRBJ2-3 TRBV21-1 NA TGTGCCAGCACTCGCTGCAACATTCAGCTTTATACGCAGTATTTT CASTRCNIQLYTQYF
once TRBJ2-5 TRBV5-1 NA TGCGCCAGCAGCTCCGGGACCCAAGAGACCCAGTACTTC CASSSGTQETQYF
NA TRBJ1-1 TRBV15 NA TGTGCCAGCCGTAGAAGGGGCGGCACTGAAGCTTTCTTT CASRRRGGTEAFF
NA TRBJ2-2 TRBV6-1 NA TGTGCCAGCAACTTAGGTCTTGGGGAGCTGTTTTTT CASNLGLGELFF
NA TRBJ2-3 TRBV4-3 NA TGCGCCAGCAGCCAGTTACTAGACACAGATACGCAGTATTTT CASSQLLDTDTQYF
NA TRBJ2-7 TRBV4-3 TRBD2 TGCGCCAGCAGCCACAGTAGCGGGGGCTCCTACGAGCAGTACTTC CASSHSSGGSYEQYF
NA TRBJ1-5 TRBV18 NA TGTGCCAGCTCAGCCGGGGTCAATAGCAATCAGCCCCAGCATTTT CASSAGVNSNQPQHF
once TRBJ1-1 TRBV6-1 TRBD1 TGTGCCAGCAGCTCTTTAACAGGGGATGCTTTCTTT CASSSLTGDAFF
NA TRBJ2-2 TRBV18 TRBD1 TGTGCCAGCTCACCGAGGACAGGGAGTGAAACCGGGGAGCTGTTTTTT CASSPRTGSETGELFF
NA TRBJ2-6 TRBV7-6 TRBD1 TGTGCCAGCAGCTCTGACAGGGCTGGGGCCAACGTCCTGACTTTC CASSSDRAGANVLTF
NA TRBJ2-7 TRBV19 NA TGTGCCAGTAGTATAAGGCAGGGGCTAGACGAGCAGTACTTC CASSIRQGLDEQYF
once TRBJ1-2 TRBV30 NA TGTGCCTGGACGGGTGTCCCTTATGGCTACACCTTC CAWTGVPYGYTF
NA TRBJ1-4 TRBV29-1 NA TGCAGCGTCCGGGGACGAACTAATGAAAAACTGTTTTTT CSVRGRTNEKLFF
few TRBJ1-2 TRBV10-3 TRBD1 TGTGCCATCCAGGGACAGGGGAACTATGGCTACACCTTC CAIQGQGNYGYTF
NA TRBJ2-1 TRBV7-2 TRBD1 TGTGCCAGCAGACCGGACAGGGGGGATGAGCAGTTCTTC CASRPDRGDEQFF